The rows below give T cell receptor beta chains drawn from one sample of a study of blood T cell repertoires in COVID-19. Method: immunoSEQ multiplex PCR; TCRdb's copy keeps in-frame clones and lacks some. The table shows over 300,000 clones, with about 89% occurring only once. The sample consisted of peripheral blood. All receptors come from a young man who had recovered from COVID-19. The CDR3 runs from the conserved cysteine through the conserved F or W. A D gene is named only where the DNA matches it firmly. Size is omitted from some rows. Given values are once, few, many or a class for expanded clones.

>TRBV6-5|TRBD1|TRBJ1-6|-
TGTGCCAGCAGTTATGATGGACAGGGTCCTTCACCCCTCCACTTT
CASSYDGQGPSPLHF
>TRBV2|TRBD1|TRBJ1-2|-
TGTGCCAGCAGTTTTGGAACAGGGGAATCCTACACCTTC
CASSFGTGESYTF
>TRBV19|-|TRBJ2-7|-
TGTGCCAGTAATTGGGAGGGGGATTATTACGAGCAGTACTTC
CASNWEGDYYEQYF
>TRBV18|-|TRBJ2-7|-
TGTGCCAGCTCACCAGCGGAGACCTACGAGCAGTACTTC
CASSPAETYEQYF
>TRBV19|-|TRBJ1-2|-
TGTGCCAGTAGTATAGGGGCAGGGAATGGCTACACCTTC
CASSIGAGNGYTF
>TRBV2|-|TRBJ1-2|-
TGTGCCAGCAGTCCGGACAGCGTTGACTATGGCTACACCTTC
CASSPDSVDYGYTF
>TRBV27|TRBD1|TRBJ1-2|-
TGTGCCAGCAGTAGTAACAGGGGAAGCTATGGCTACACCTTC
CASSSNRGSYGYTF
>TRBV7-8|TRBD2|TRBJ2-7|-
TGTGCCAGCAGCTTCCCGACTAGCGGGCCTTACGAGCAGTACTTC
CASSFPTSGPYEQYF
>TRBV6-5|-|TRBJ2-7|-
TGTGCCAGCAGTGACTCCACTAGACGGGGTTACGAGCAGTACTTC
CASSDSTRRGYEQYF
>TRBV6-1|-|TRBJ1-2|-
TGTGCCAGCAGTGAAGGCCCCGACCAGGATGGCTACACCTTC
CASSEGPDQDGYTF
>TRBV5-5|TRBD1|TRBJ2-6|-
TGTGCCAGCAGCCCGGGACAGGGCGCCTCTGGGGCCAACGTCCTGACTTTC
CASSPGQGASGANVLTF
>TRBV9|TRBD2|TRBJ2-2|-
TGTGCCAGCAGCGTAGCTACGGGGGGACCGAACACCGGGGAGCTGTTTTTT
CASSVATGGPNTGELFF
>TRBV30|-|TRBJ1-6|-
TGTGCCTGGAGCCCAGGGTCAGATAATTCACCCCTCCACTTT
CAWSPGSDNSPLHF
>TRBV7-6|-|TRBJ2-2|-
TGTGCCAGCAGCTTAACCCAGGGCTCTACCGGGGAGCTGTTTTTT
CASSLTQGSTGELFF
>TRBV30|-|TRBJ1-2|-
TGTGCCTGGAGCCAGGGAGGAGACTATGGCTACACCTTC
CAWSQGGDYGYTF
>TRBV6-5|TRBD1|TRBJ1-2|once
TGTGCCAGCAGTTCTTCACAGGGGGCGCGTAGTGGCTACACCTTC
CASSSSQGARSGYTF
>TRBV7-9|-|TRBJ1-1|-
TGTGCCAGCAGCTTACCCAGGGTCACTGAAGCTTTCTTT
CASSLPRVTEAFF
>TRBV7-9|TRBD2|TRBJ2-7|once
TGTGCCAGCAGCACTCATCGGACTAGCGGCTACGAGCAGTACTTC
CASSTHRTSGYEQYF
>TRBV6-6|-|TRBJ2-2|-
TGTGCCAGCAGTTACTCAACAGGGTACGCCGGGGAGCTGTTTTTT
CASSYSTGYAGELFF
>TRBV14|-|TRBJ2-7|-
TGTGCCAGCAGCCAAGGGAGGGGCGCCGAATACGAGCAGTACTTC
CASSQGRGAEYEQYF
>TRBV18|TRBD1|TRBJ1-1|-
TGTGCCAGCTCACTACAGGGGAATAATGTGAACACTGAAGCTTTCTTT
CASSLQGNNVNTEAFF
>TRBV18|TRBD1|TRBJ1-2|-
TGTGCCAGCTCACTCAATAGGCCGGGACAGGGTACCTATGGCTACACCTTC
CASSLNRPGQGTYGYTF
>TRBV4-1|TRBD2|TRBJ2-1|-
TGCGCCAGCAGCCAAGGTCTAGCGGGAGGGGCCTACAATGAGCAGTTCTTC
CASSQGLAGGAYNEQFF
>TRBV6-5|TRBD2|TRBJ2-7|-
TGTGCCAGCAGTTCGCTAGCGGGGGGGTCTATTGGGCAGTACTTC
CASSSLAGGSIGQYF
>TRBV2|-|TRBJ1-4|-
TGTGCCAGCAGGCAAGACTCGGGGAGCAGCTGGAATGAAAAACTGTTTTTT
CASRQDSGSSWNEKLFF
>TRBV27|TRBD1|TRBJ2-7|-
TGTGCCAGCAGTTTAGTGACAGGGAGCTCCTACGAGCAGTACTTC
CASSLVTGSSYEQYF
>TRBV27|TRBD2|TRBJ2-5|-
TGTGCCAGCAGTCCCGTAGCGGGGGGAAAAGAGACCCAGTACTTC
CASSPVAGGKETQYF
>TRBV12-3/TRBV12-4|TRBD1|TRBJ2-1|-
TGTGCCAGCAGTCAAACAGGGGCTGAGCAGTTCTTC
CASSQTGAEQFF
>TRBV20-1|-|TRBJ1-1|-
TGCAGTGCTAGTTACATGAACACTGAAGCTTTCTTT
CSASYMNTEAFF
>TRBV10-3|-|TRBJ1-2|once
TGTGCCATCAGCACCGAAACAGGGAGTGGCTATGGCTACACCTTC
CAISTETGSGYGYTF
>TRBV19|TRBD1|TRBJ1-5|-
TGTGCCAGTAGCACCGGGACAGGGACTCGTCAGCCCCAGCATTTT
CASSTGTGTRQPQHF
>TRBV7-6|-|TRBJ2-2|-
TGTGCCAGCAGCGCCGGACATTCAAGGGTCTCCGGGGAGCTGTTTTTT
CASSAGHSRVSGELFF
>TRBV29-1|-|TRBJ2-2|-
TGCAGCGTTCAGGGGGGCGCTACGAACACCGGGGAGCTGTTTTTT
CSVQGGATNTGELFF
>TRBV5-1|-|TRBJ1-2|-
TGCGCCAGCAGGGATCGGCAGGGAACTAACTATGGCTACACCTTC
CASRDRQGTNYGYTF
>TRBV6-5|-|TRBJ2-5|-
TGTGCCAGCAGTCATCCGGAGTACCAAGAGACCCAGTACTTC
CASSHPEYQETQYF
>TRBV18|-|TRBJ2-1|once
TGTGCCAGCTCACCACAGTTACTAAATAGCAATGAGCAGTTCTTC
CASSPQLLNSNEQFF
>TRBV24-1|-|TRBJ2-1|-
TGTGCCACCAGTGATTTTCCTCACAATGAGCAGTTCTTC
CATSDFPHNEQFF
>TRBV6-5|-|TRBJ2-7|-
TGTGCCAGCACCGGAGGGGGGGGCCCCCGCTACGAGCAGTACTTC
CASTGGGGPRYEQYF
>TRBV11-3|TRBD1|TRBJ2-5|-
TGTGCCAGCAGCTTAATCTGCTTGGGACAGGGTATCGAGACCCAGTACTTC
CASSLICLGQGIETQYF
>TRBV19|-|TRBJ1-2|-
TGTGCCAGTAGTATAGCCGGGGGGCAGAACTATGGCTACACCTTC
CASSIAGGQNYGYTF
>TRBV4-1|TRBD1|TRBJ1-2|-
TGCGCCAGCAGCCAACGCGCAGAAGACAGGGGCGATGGCTACACCTTC
CASSQRAEDRGDGYTF
>TRBV6-1|-|TRBJ1-1|-
TGTGCCAGCAGTGAAGGGGAGGAATTAAACACTGAAGCTTTCTTT
CASSEGEELNTEAFF
>TRBV19|TRBD1|TRBJ1-2|-
TGTGCCAGTAGTATAGCGGCAGGGGGAGGCTATGGCTACACCTTC
CASSIAAGGGYGYTF
>TRBV6-1|TRBD2|TRBJ2-3|-
TGTGCCAGCAGTGAAGCCCTAGCGGGGGGCACAGATACGCAGTATTTT
CASSEALAGGTDTQYF
>TRBV20-1|TRBD1|TRBJ2-1|-
TGCAGTGCTAGTCTAGGACAGGGCATAGGGACTTCCTACAATGAGCAGTTCTTC
CSASLGQGIGTSYNEQFF
>TRBV6-1|-|TRBJ1-5|once
TGTGCCAGCAGTGATCCCGGGGGGGGAGGGTATCAGCCCCAGCATTTT
CASSDPGGGGYQPQHF
>TRBV29-1|-|TRBJ1-1|-
TGCAGCGTTTCTAGTCCCTCCCAGGGTAAAGCTTTCTTT
CSVSSPSQGKAFF
>TRBV11-2|TRBD1|TRBJ2-5|-
TGTGCCAGCAGCTTAGGGGACAGGACCACTCAGACCCAGTACTTC
CASSLGDRTTQTQYF
>TRBV6-5|-|TRBJ1-5|once
TGTGCCAGCAGTCCCCGGGACACTTATCAGCCCCAGCATTTT
CASSPRDTYQPQHF
>TRBV7-3|-|TRBJ1-6|-
TGTGCCAGCAGCCCGGGGGGGCCTAATCGGCCCCTCCACTTT
CASSPGGPNRPLHF
>TRBV29-1|TRBD2|TRBJ2-3|-
TGCAGCGTTGTAGATAGCGGGAGAGTCACAGATACGCAGTATTTT
CSVVDSGRVTDTQYF
>TRBV27|-|TRBJ1-6|many
TGTGCCAGCAGTGCCCGACAGGATGCTAATTCACCCCTCCACTTT
CASSARQDANSPLHF
>TRBV4-3|-|TRBJ2-3|-
TGCGCCAGCAGCCATCAACGGGGCACAGATACGCAGTATTTT
CASSHQRGTDTQYF
>TRBV19|-|TRBJ2-1|-
TGTGCCAGTAGTATAGATCCGGGGGCAGGGGGGAATGAGCAGTTCTTC
CASSIDPGAGGNEQFF
>TRBV15|-|TRBJ2-6|-
TGTGCCACCAGCAGAGTCGGGCCAGGGCAGAGTCCTGGGGCCAACGTCCTGACTTTC
CATSRVGPGQSPGANVLTF